The text below deals with one T cell receptor (beta chain). The specificity of this receptor is unknown. No much larger clone exists at a distance of one base, and base qualities are not known. Each donor gave one peripheral blood draw, about 110 mL on average, collected into heparinised tubes. A BD FACSAria II and a panel including CD45RO, CCR7, CD25, CD127, CD95 and CD27 were used to sort naive, central memory, regulatory and stem cell-like memory CD4+ T cells. Every sorted population had a purity above 95%. PBMCs were isolated immediately by Lymphoprep density gradient centrifugation and stained directly without culture. Samples were stained and sorted in pairs, with one healthy donor and one patient per experiment, so that batch effects were minimized. The entire amount of isolated RNA was reverse transcribed using the High Capacity cDNA Reverse Transcription Kit, so the sequenced TCRB transcripts were expressed ones. Deep immunoSEQ sequencing was applied to naive, central memory and regulatory T cell samples, giving an average of around 3.4 million total reads per sample. Sorted cells were lysed in RLT buffer, and RNA was extracted using DNase-treated RNeasy Micro or Mini kits according to cell number. To prevent cross-contamination, each cell subset was processed individually, whereas patient and healthy donor samples were processed jointly. Using the immunoSEQ multiplex PCR, TCRB sequences were amplified from cDNA into 87-bp fragments spanning the CDR3 region. Amplicons were sequenced on the Illumina HiSeq platform. Per the authors' processing: PCR bias was computationally corrected using synthetic template baselines, reads within Hamming distance 2 were collapsed, and singletons that could not be merged were discarded. Reads were aligned against IMGT so that V, D and J genes, CDR3 length and insertions or deletions at six rearrangement sites could be assigned. Within each subset, clonotype counts were normalized to the number of sorted cells before true diversity and Gini coefficients were calculated with the tcR R package. The overlap coefficient, calculated on TCRB nucleotide sequences, was used to quantify repertoire sharing. Out-of-frame TCRB sequences from naive cells were analyzed as a proxy for the pre-selection repertoire. Sourced from immuneACCESS, this table was stored by TCRdb with only in-frame sequences that have V and J called. A share of the clones is absent; for the studies checked, an unresolved V gene accounts for under half, and the remainder has no known explanation. V, J and clone size were drawn from that table, and D and trimming were deduced from the DNA. This sample gives 300,000 to 350,000 clones in total; about 13% of them show up just once. The ten largest clones add up to roughly 0.016% of the sample.

These data originate in a study of beta chain features in type 1 diabetes (dated by TCRdb to between 2017 and 2018). With regard to the full study: Mean age, gender distribution, total cell number and subset yield did not differ between patients and healthy donors. Across all samples, roughly 110,000,000 sorted cells were examined, and cell number per subset correlated strongly with RNA yield. The study compared the TCRB repertoires of sorted circulating CD4+ T cell subsets in recently diagnosed type 1 diabetes patients with those in matched healthy donors. Regulatory and stem cell-like memory subsets were isolated from only 8 patients and roughly eight healthy donors, whereas naive and central memory subsets came from all 28 donors. Points the paper makes about the study in general: Naive, central memory and regulatory TCRB repertoires appeared to be more similar among patients than among healthy donors. Because small numbers of individuals were included in the HLA sub-analyses, any influence of HLA type on TCRB rearrangement was left unresolved. Type 1 diabetes patients showed a moderate but significant shortening of TCRB CDR3 length in all four CD4+ subsets. PCR may preferentially amplify shorter templates, but because patient and control samples were amplified and corrected together, any resulting skew would affect both groups equally. Because cDNA was sequenced instead of genomic DNA, activated cells with high expression could be over-represented, although the groups did not differ in activation or CD3 levels. Patients with type 1 diabetes made fewer insertions and deleted more nucleotides at VDJ recombination sites, implying thymic rearrangement abnormalities.

V has 1 base trimmed and J has 0 bases trimmed; junction bases matching no gene number 5. The CDR3 runs 16 residues from the cysteine to the phenylalanine. The only DNA kept is the CDR3, 48 bases in frame from the first base. From a lookup of the germline V gene, CDR1 and CDR2 are MGHRA and YSYEKL. The TCR was taken from a woman aged 18-29 years with type 1 diabetes. The rearranged segments are TRBV4-1 and TRBJ1-2, with 7 junctional bases fitting TRBD1. The sequenced material came from naive CD4+ T cells from blood. The cell subset or site label of this sample denotes: true naive CD4+ T cells. In nucleotides, the sequence is TGCGCCAGCAGCCAAGTGACAGGGAGGACTAACTATGGCTACACCTTC. This codes for CASSQVTGRTNYGYTF.